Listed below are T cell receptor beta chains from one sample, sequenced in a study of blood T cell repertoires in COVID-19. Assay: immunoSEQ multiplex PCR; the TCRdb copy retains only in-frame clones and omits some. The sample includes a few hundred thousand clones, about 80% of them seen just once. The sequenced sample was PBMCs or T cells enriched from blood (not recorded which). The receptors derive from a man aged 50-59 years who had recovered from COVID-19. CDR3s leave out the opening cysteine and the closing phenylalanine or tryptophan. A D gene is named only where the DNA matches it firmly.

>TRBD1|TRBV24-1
ATSEPGTAYNEQF
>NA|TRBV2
ASSEARGLNEQY
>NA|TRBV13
ASSFYSVGGYEQY
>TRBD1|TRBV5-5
ASSLLQGAGGYT
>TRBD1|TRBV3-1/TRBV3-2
ASSQGDRDRYYIEQY
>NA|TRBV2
ASSEALQGAGQPQH
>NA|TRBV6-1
ASSEVQNGYT
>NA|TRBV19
ASRTEYTEAF
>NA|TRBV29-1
SGRRNTEAF
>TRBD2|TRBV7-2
ASSFGGGSSYNEQF
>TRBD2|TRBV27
ASSSKGLASEQY
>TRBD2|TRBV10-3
AISESGFGGSTEF
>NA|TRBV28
ASSLRSSYEQY
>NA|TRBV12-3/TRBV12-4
ASSWSYGYT
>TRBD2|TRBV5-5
ASIGTSGYEQY
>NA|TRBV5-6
ASSLMLSSYNEQF